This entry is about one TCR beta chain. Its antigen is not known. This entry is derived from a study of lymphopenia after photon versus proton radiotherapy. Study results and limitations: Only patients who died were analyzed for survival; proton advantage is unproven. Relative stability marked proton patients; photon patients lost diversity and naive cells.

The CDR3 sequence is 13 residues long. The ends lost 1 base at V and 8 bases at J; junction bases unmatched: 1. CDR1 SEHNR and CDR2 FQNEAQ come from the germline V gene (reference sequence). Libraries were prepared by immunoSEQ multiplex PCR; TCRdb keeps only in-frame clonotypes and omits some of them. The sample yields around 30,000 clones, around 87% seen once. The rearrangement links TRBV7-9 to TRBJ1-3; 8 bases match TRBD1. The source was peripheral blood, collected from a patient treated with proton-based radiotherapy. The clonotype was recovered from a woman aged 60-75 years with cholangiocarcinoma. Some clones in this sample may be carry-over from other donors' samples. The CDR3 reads CASSLDRGDTIYF. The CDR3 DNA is TGTGCCAGCAGCTTAGACAGGGGGGACACCATATATTTT.